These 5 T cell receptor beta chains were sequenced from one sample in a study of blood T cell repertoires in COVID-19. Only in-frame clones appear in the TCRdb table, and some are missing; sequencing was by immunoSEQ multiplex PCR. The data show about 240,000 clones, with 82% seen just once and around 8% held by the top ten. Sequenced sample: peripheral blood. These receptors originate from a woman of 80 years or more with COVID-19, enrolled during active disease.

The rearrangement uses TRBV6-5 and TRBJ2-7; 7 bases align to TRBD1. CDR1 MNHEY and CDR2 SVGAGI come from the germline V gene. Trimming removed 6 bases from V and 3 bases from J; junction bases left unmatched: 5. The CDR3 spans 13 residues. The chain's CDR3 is CASRYWDSYEQYF. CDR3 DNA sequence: TGTGCCAGCAGATATTGGGACAGCTACGAGCAGTACTTC.

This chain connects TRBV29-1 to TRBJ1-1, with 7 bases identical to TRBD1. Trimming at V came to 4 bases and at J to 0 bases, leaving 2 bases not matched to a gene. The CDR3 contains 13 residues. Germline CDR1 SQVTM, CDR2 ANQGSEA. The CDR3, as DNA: TGCAGCGTTGCGGGACAGTTGAACACTGAAGCTTTCTTT. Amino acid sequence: CSVAGQLNTEAFF.

CDR3 sequence: CASSYPGGEREKLFF. Written as DNA, the CDR3 is TGTGCCAGCAGTTACCCTGGGGGGGAACGGGAAAAACTGTTTTTT. The V and J genes are TRBV6-6 and TRBJ1-4, with D perhaps matching TRBD1 (5 bases). This CDR3 contains 15 residues. Trimming took off 2 bases at V and 8 bases at J, with 15 bases between the two ends. CDR1 is MNHNY and CDR2 is SVGAGI in the germline V gene (reference sequence).

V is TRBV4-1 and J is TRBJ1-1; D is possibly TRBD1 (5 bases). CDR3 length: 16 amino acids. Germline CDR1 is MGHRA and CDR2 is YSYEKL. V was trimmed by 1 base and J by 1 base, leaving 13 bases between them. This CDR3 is CASSQVGTGGNTEAFF. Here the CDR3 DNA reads TGCGCCAGCAGCCAAGTAGGAACAGGTGGGAACACTGAAGCTTTCTTT.

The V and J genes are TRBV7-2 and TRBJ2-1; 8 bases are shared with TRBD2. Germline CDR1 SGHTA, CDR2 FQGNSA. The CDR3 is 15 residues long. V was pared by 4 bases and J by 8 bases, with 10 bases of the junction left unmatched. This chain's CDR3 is CASSSGLVLAHEQFF. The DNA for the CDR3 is TGTGCCAGCAGCTCGGGACTAGTTCTCGCGCATGAGCAGTTCTTC.